This T cell receptor beta chain was retrieved from a study of shared clonotypes between healthy human individuals. Turning to the study itself: Each donor's CD8 memory used one plate, CD8 naive two, each CD4 subset three.

This was a deep-level run. Sequencing used immunoSEQ multiplex PCR; TCRdb keeps in-frame clones, though not all of them. This table holds a few million clones, over 85% found once. The study's findings and limits: In this cohort, only blood was sampled, and tissue repertoires likely differ.

The donors were adults (healthy and HIV-negative) with no recent acute infections or vaccinations. Trimming removed 5 bases at V and 5 bases at J, with 11 bases between. Germline CDR1 and CDR2: LNHNV and YYDKDF (reference sequence). The CDR3 sequence is 13 residues long. Regarding this clone: As yet, its antigen is unknown.

The TCR sequence derives from a man aged 18 to 29 in good health. The J gene is TRBJ2-3, the V gene TRBV15; D remains unclear. The sequencing input was naive CD4+ T cells sorted from blood. Subset: CD45RA+ positively selected. CDR3 region: CATSGAPGDTQYF. In DNA form, the CDR3 reads TGTGCCACCAGCGGCGCTCCGGGAGATACGCAGTATTTT.